These 29 T cell receptor beta chains were sequenced from one sample in a study of post-analysis software for immune sequencing data (dated by TCRdb to between 2015 and 2016). On the study overall, not on this receptor specifically: Significantly higher frequencies in patients than in controls were found for five TRBV segments, including TRBV5-6, TRBV5-1 and TRBV20-1.

Library preparation was by PCR. Sequencing instrument: Illumina HiSeq 2500. To reduce PCR and sequencing biases, unique molecular identifiers were incorporated into the TCR beta cDNA libraries. TCRdb took the public reads, trimmed them with fastp at Q25, ran MiXCR for clone calling and kept in-frame beta chains. A single entry per CDR3 protein holds the most common genes and DNA from its merged rows. Within this sample are over 150,000 distinct CDR3 sequences, with 25% to 35% of them counted one time only. Together, the top ten hold around 1.5% of the sample. Which antigens these TCRs recognize remains unknown. The specimen was blood. The receptor set was obtained from a girl aged 10 to 17 with multiple sclerosis.

This clonotype has only one observation. A much larger clonotype is one base distant, so this may be a read error. The V and J genes are TRBV10-3 and TRBJ1-2; possibly TRBD1 for D (5 bases). The CDR3 loop spans 14 amino acids. Germline V gene sequence: CDR1 ENHRY, CDR2 SYGVKD. CDR3 loop: CAITPGWGDYGCTF. In nucleotides, the CDR3 is TGTGCCATCACCCCAGGTTGGGGCGACTATGGCTGCACCTTC.

This clonotype was counted only a few times. The chain uses TRBV5-1 and TRBJ2-3; 15 nucleotides align to TRBD2. The CDR3 has 17 amino acids. V lost 4 bases and J lost 8; bases outside the gene matches: 11. Germline lookup yields CDR1 SGHRS and CDR2 YFSETQ. The CDR3 DNA is TGCGCCAGCAGCCCTGGACTAGCGGGAGGGATCACGGGTACGCAGTATTTT. Its protein product is CASSPGLAGGITGTQYF.

This chain uses TRBV5-1 with TRBJ2-3; D is ambiguous. CDR1 is SGHRS, CDR2 YFSETQ, per germline. The CDR3 has 15 residues. V lost 4 bases and J 2 bases, leaving 14 bases between the germline ends. The CDR3 loop reads CASSPGSLPTDTQYF. The CDR3 DNA is TGCGCCAGCAGCCCAGGTTCCCTCCCCACAGATACGCAGTATTTT.

This clonotype has a count of ten or more. This sequence joins TRBV20-1 and TRBJ2-5; tentative D call: TRBD2 (6 bases). V dropped 6 bases and J dropped 2 bases, with 16 bases sitting between them. Germline V lookup: CDR1 DFQATT, CDR2 SNEGSKA (reference sequence). The CDR3 length is 14 residues. The CDR3 DNA reads TGCAGTGCACCCTGGGGGGAGCAACAAGAGACCCAGTACTTC. Protein sequence: CSAPWGEQQETQYF.

As regards this clonotype: With a much larger clone just one base away, this may be a read error. The chain is built from TRBV5-1 and TRBJ1-2; 12 bases align to TRBD1. The V segment lost 4 bases and the J segment 7 bases; nucleotides outside the gene matches: 17. Germline CDR1 SGHRS, CDR2 YFSETQ. The CDR3 has 18 amino acids. The CDR3 loop is CASSPTPGQGASVCGYTF. The CDR3 nucleotides read TGCGCCAGCAGCCCAACCCCGGGACAGGGGGCGTCGGTCTGTGGCTACACCTTC. The variable domain in full, with the rest retrieved from reference TRBV5-1 and TRBJ1-2, is KAGVTQTPRYLIKTRGQQVTLSCSPISGHRSVSWYQQTPGQGLQFLFEYFSETQRNKGNFPGRFSGRQFSNSRSEMNVSTLELGDSALYLCASSPTPGQGASVCGYTFGSGTRLTVV.

The chain recombines TRBV20-1 with TRBJ2-5, with D possibly TRBD2 on 6 matching bases. CDR3 length equals 13 residues. Germline-derived CDR1 and CDR2 are DFQATT and SNEGSKA (reference sequence). CDR3 DNA: TGCGGTGGTGGGGAGGTGGGAGACGAGACCCAGTACTTC. Protein: CGGGEVGDETQYF.

This clonotype was counted between two and nine times. CDR3 sequence: CASSLGTGLAKNIQYF. DNA for the CDR3: TGTGCCAGCAGCTTGGGTACAGGGCTAGCCAAAAACATTCAGTACTTC. This chain connects TRBV5-6 to TRBJ2-4; perhaps TRBD1 as D (6 bases). The CDR3 covers 16 residues. Trimming stripped 0 bases from V and 0 bases from J, with 10 bases between. Per the germline V gene, CDR1 is SGHDT and CDR2 is YYEEEE.

This clonotype was detected only a few times. The chain recombines TRBV19 with TRBJ1-5; the D gene is possibly TRBD1 (5 bases). Germline V gene sequence: CDR1 LNHDA, CDR2 SQIVND (reference sequence). V lost 6 bases, J lost 7 bases, and 13 bases lay in between. The CDR3 length is 13 residues. The CDR3 is CASSPGPQQPQHF. In DNA form, the CDR3 reads TGTGCCAGTAGCCCGGGACCCCAGCAGCCCCAGCATTTT.

This clonotype has at least ten counts. This chain joins TRBV29-1 and TRBJ2-1, with 10 bases fitting TRBD1. With V trimmed by 0 bases and J by 8 bases, 4 bases remained unmatched. CDR3 length: 14 amino acids. Germline V CDR1 and CDR2: SQVTM, ANQGSEA. The CDR3 spells CSVEDLGQGDEQFF. In DNA, the CDR3 is TGCAGCGTTGAAGATCTCGGACAGGGGGATGAGCAGTTCTTC.

Regarding this clonotype: A read error is possible here, since a much larger clone lies one base away. The rearrangement links TRBV29-1 to TRBJ1-1; D is possibly TRBD1 (5 bases). CDR3 length: 13 residues. Germline V gives CDR1 SQVTM, CDR2 ANQGSEA. The CDR3 bases are TGCGGCGTGGAGGGACGGATGAACACTGAAGCTTTCTTT. It codes for CGVEGRMNTEAFF.

The chain recombines TRBV6-5 with TRBJ1-4, with a weak D call TRBD1 (5 bases). Germline values: CDR1 MNHEY, CDR2 SVGAGI. The CDR3 is 16 amino acids. The V end was cut by 0 bases, the J end by 7 bases, with 15 bases between. The CDR3 nucleotides are TGTGCCAGCAGTTACTCATACAGGTTCGCCAGTGAAAAACTGTTTTTT. Translating gives CASSYSYRFASEKLFF.

In the case of this clonotype: A much larger clone differs by one base, so this may be a read error. J is TRBJ2-1 and V is TRBV11-1, with D perhaps TRBD2 (5 bases). CDR3 length: 12 amino acids. The germline V gene has CDR1 SGHAT and CDR2 FQDESV (reference sequence). The CDR3 here is CANSFAGNEQFF. The CDR3, as DNA: TGTGCCAACAGCTTTGCGGGCAATGAGCAGTTCTTC.

This chain links TRBV9 with TRBJ2-1; D remains unclear. The last part of the DNA fits TRBJ2-7 better; the J call may be wrong. CDR3 length equals 13 residues. Germline loops: CDR1 SGDLS, CDR2 YYNGEE. In DNA form, the CDR3 reads TGTGCCAGCAGCGTAGTTCCGCACAATGAGCAGTACTTC. It specifies CASSVVPHNEQYF.

This clonotype was counted at least ten times. The J gene is TRBJ1-2, the V gene TRBV7-3, with 10 bases aligning to TRBD1. Germline V gene lookup returns CDR1 SGHTA and CDR2 FQGTGA. The trim removed 5 bases at V and 9 bases at J, leaving 6 bases unmatched. The CDR3 contains 13 residues. Here the CDR3 reads CASSRDRGRSYTF. The CDR3 region has the DNA TGTGCCAGCAGCCGCGACAGGGGGCGAAGCTACACCTTC.

This clonotype showed up many times. This rearrangement joins TRBV3-1 to TRBJ2-1; 8 nucleotides match TRBD2. V was clipped by 1 base and J by 2 bases; unmatched bases: 1. Germline CDR1 is LGHDT and CDR2 is YNNKEL (reference sequence). There are 15 residues in the CDR3. CDR3 nucleotide sequence: TGTGCCAGCAGCCAAGCGGGAGGGCCCTACAATGAGCAGTTCTTC. Translating gives CASSQAGGPYNEQFF.

Points on this clonotype: A much larger clone differs from this one at a single base, so this may be a read error. This chain links TRBV15 with TRBJ2-1; D unclear. The CDR3 has 14 residues. Germline CDR1 reads LNHNV; CDR2 reads YYDKDF (reference sequence). Trimming pared 0 bases from V and 5 bases from J, leaving 8 bases between. CDR3 loop: CATSRDRQNNEQFF. CDR3 nucleotide sequence: TGTGCCACCAGCAGAGATCGGCAAAACAATGAGCAGTTCTTC. Full variable domain (missing parts from reference TRBV15 and TRBJ2-1): DAMVIQNPRYQVTQFGKPVTLSCSQTLNHNVMYWYQQKSSQAPKLLFHYYDKDFNNEADTPDNFQSRRPNTSFCFLDIRSPGLGDTAMYLCATSRDRQNNEQFFGPGTRLTVL.

Comment on this clonotype: A clone one base away is much larger, so this may be a read error. The V gene is TRBV7-2, the J gene TRBJ2-1, with a weak D call TRBD2 (6 bases). The J call is in doubt because the DNA end fits TRBJ2-7 better. The CDR3 has 12 amino acids. Per the germline V gene, CDR1 is SGHTA and CDR2 is FQGNSA. CDR3 amino acids: CVSSRAGYEQYF. The DNA for the CDR3 is TGTGTCAGCAGCCGGGCGGGGTACGAGCAGTACTTC.

A remark on this clonotype: A much larger clone differs by one base, so this may be a read error. The chain is built from TRBV27 and TRBJ2-1, with 7 bases matching TRBD2. CDR3 size: 15 residues. Germline CDR1 reads MNHEY; CDR2 reads SMNVEV (reference sequence). CDR3 DNA: TGTGTCAGCAGTTGGGGCGGGAGTCTGTACAATGAGCAGTTCTTC. Translation gives CVSSWGGSLYNEQFF.

Comments on this clonotype: This may arise from a read error, as a much more abundant clone is one base away. The CDR3 bases are TGTGCCAGCAGCGCCACTATGGGACAGGGGCTTAACTATGGCTACACCTTC. Encoded protein: CASSATMGQGLNYGYTF. The chain links TRBV9 to TRBJ1-2; 10 bases match TRBD1. The CDR3 spans 17 residues. Per germline, CDR1 SGDLS and CDR2 YYNGEE. V shed 3 bases, J shed 1 base, and the junction held 9 bases outside the gene matches.

Ten or more counts support this clonotype. V is TRBV5-1 and J is TRBJ2-1; 10 bases agree with TRBD2. The CDR3 runs 15 residues. Germline CDR1 reads SGHRS; CDR2 reads YFSETQ. The trim removed 4 bases at V and 2 bases at J, leaving 3 bases unmatched. CDR3 DNA: TGCGCCAGCAGCCAACTAGCGGGACCCTACAATGAGCAGTTCTTC. Its protein is CASSQLAGPYNEQFF.

This chain links TRBV15 with TRBJ2-2; D gene unclear. The CDR3 covers 16 residues. Trimming removed 0 bases from V and 4 bases from J, with 12 bases in between. Germline V gene data show CDR1 as LNHNV and CDR2 as YYDKDF (reference sequence). CDR3 loop: CATSRDRNGPTGELFF. CDR3 sequence (DNA): TGTGCCACCAGCAGAGACAGAAACGGACCCACCGGGGAGCTGTTTTTT.

This clonotype was detected many times. The gene calls are TRBV12-3 or TRBV12-4 and TRBJ2-7; 10 nucleotides agree with TRBD1. The CDR3 runs to 12 residues. V lost 9 bases, J lost 2 bases, and 1 base stayed unmatched. The CDR3 DNA is TGTGCCAGTGGACAGGGGGCCTACGAGCAGTACTTC. Amino acid sequence: CASGQGAYEQYF.

This clonotype was counted many times. CDR3 amino acids: CASSYSRTGGTYEQYF. The CDR3 bases are TGTGCCAGCAGTTACTCACGGACAGGGGGGACCTACGAGCAGTACTTC. V gene TRBV6-5 combines with J gene TRBJ2-7; 10 bases match TRBD1. Losses at the gene ends were 0 bases for V and 2 bases for J; bases not matched to a gene: 4. The CDR3 length is 16 residues. In germline, CDR1 is MNHEY, CDR2 SVGAGI.

The sample holds one count of this clonotype. This may be a read error, as it is one base from a much larger clone. The rearrangement links TRBV12-3 or TRBV12-4 to TRBJ1-2; D unclear. This CDR3 comprises 11 residues. The CDR3: CAGSLVDGYTF. CDR3 in DNA: TGTGCCGGCAGTTTAGTGGATGGCTACACCTTC.

This sequence joins TRBV7-8 and TRBJ2-2; D unresolved. Between the trimmed V and J ends, which lost 0 bases and 3 bases, there was a span of 5 bases. Germline V gene sequence: CDR1 SGHVS, CDR2 FQNEAQ. This CDR3 is built from 14 residues. As DNA, the CDR3 is TGTGCCAGCAGCTTAGCGAGTTACACCGGGGAGCTGTTTTTT. It translates to CASSLASYTGELFF.

A note on this clonotype: A much bigger clone sits one base away, suggesting this may be a read error. The gene calls are TRBV5-1 and TRBJ2-7; D ambiguous. The CDR3 loop spans 15 amino acids. V lost 0 bases and J 9 bases, leaving 19 bases between the germline ends. Germline assignment: CDR1 SGHRS and CDR2 YFSETQ. For the CDR3, the DNA is TGCGCCAGCAGCTTGGCGTTAGACCGGTATGTTCCGCAGTACTTC. Translation: CASSLALDRYVPQYF.

This clonotype was recorded only once. One end of the junction is discordant with germline, which a read error may explain. The chain links TRBV12-3 or TRBV12-4 to TRBJ2-3; D is perhaps TRBD2 (5 bases). This CDR3 comprises 16 residues. The CDR3 loop is CASSAPEGLGTDTEYF. CDR3 bases: TGTGCCAGCAGTGCCCCCGAGGGTTTGGGCACAGATACGGAGTATTTT.

This clonotype turned up a few times. The V call is TRBV11-2, the J call TRBJ2-3; D gene unclear. Trimming removed 6 bases at V and 2 bases at J, with 6 bases between. This CDR3 comprises 12 residues. CDR1 is SGHAT and CDR2 is FQNNGV in the germline V gene. The CDR3 DNA reads TGTGCCAGCAGTTTGTTCACAGATACGCAGTATTTT. It translates to CASSLFTDTQYF.

This chain links TRBV12-3 or TRBV12-4 with TRBJ2-2; possibly TRBD2 for D (6 bases). V lost 5 bases and J 6 bases, leaving 31 bases between the germline ends. The CDR3 consists of 20 residues. The CDR3 here is CASSHARGRKGLGGAGELFF. DNA of the CDR3: TGTGCCAGCAGTCACGCCCGGGGTCGGAAAGGGCTAGGAGGGGCCGGGGAGCTGTTTTTT.